This TCR beta chain was observed in a study of blood T cell repertoires in COVID-19. Enrollees, roughly 18 to 90 years old, lived in 24 US areas. Germline-derived CDR1 and CDR2 are LNHNV and YYDKDF (reference sequence). The ends lost 2 bases at V and 4 bases at J; junction bases unmatched: 6. The length of the CDR3 is 15 residues. TCRdb's copy holds only in-frame clones and misses some; the assay was immunoSEQ multiplex PCR. Among more than 150,000 clones listed, around 80% were seen once. The clonotype originates from a woman aged 45-60 years who had recovered from COVID-19. The chain links TRBV15 to TRBJ2-5; TRBD1 matches 8 bases. The sample consisted of PBMCs or T cells enriched from blood (not recorded which). CDR3 in DNA: TGTGCCACCAGCAGACAGGGGGCGCGGGGAGAGACCCAGTACTTC. It yields the protein CATSRQGARGETQYF.